Listed below are T cell receptor beta chains from one sample, sequenced in a study of T-cell reconstitution after alpha-beta-depleted transplantation in children. MiXCR, applied by TCRdb to the PCR reads, yields one record per CDR3 protein. The sample yields 550,000 to 600,000 distinct CDR3 sequences, under 25% seen once. The material was PBMCs, mostly from graft donor cells, obtained 360 days after TCRalphabeta/CD19-depleted stem cell transplant. The receptors derive from a boy under two years old who had a stem cell transplant for acute myeloid leukemia, so the T cells may come from the graft donor. Both conserved end residues are part of each CDR3. The order of the fields is D gene, V gene, J gene, clone size, CDR3 protein, CDR3 DNA. D genes are given only for firm matches. Clone size appears in some rows only: once, few, many, or a class for an expanded clone.

D: -
V: TRBV29-1
J: TRBJ2-1
size: many
CDR3: CSVDAQLSYNEQFF
DNA: TGCAGCGTTGATGCCCAGCTTTCCTACAATGAGCAGTTCTTC

D: -
V: TRBV27
J: TRBJ2-2
size: many
CDR3: CASSSGGRTGELFF
DNA: TGTGCCAGCAGTTCCGGGGGCAGGACCGGGGAGCTGTTTTTT

D: -
V: TRBV11-2
J: TRBJ1-2
size: once
CDR3: CASSLMGEHYGYTF
DNA: TGTGCCAGCAGCCTGATGGGGGAGCACTATGGCTACACCTTC

D: -
V: TRBV5-6
J: TRBJ1-6
size: many
CDR3: CASSVDDGGGLSPLHF
DNA: TGTGCCAGCAGCGTGGACGACGGCGGAGGGCTTTCACCCCTCCACTTT

D: -
V: TRBV9
J: TRBJ2-7
size: few
CDR3: CASSVALGQNYEQYF
DNA: TGTGCCAGCAGCGTAGCTCTGGGTCAGAACTACGAGCAGTACTTC

D: TRBD1
V: TRBV6-2/TRBV6-3
J: TRBJ2-1
size: many
CDR3: CASKKGAGTGRFF
DNA: TGTGCCAGCAAAAAAGGCGCCGGGACAGGGAGGTTCTTC

D: TRBD2
V: TRBV9
J: TRBJ2-3
size: -
CDR3: CASSASGGLADTQYF
DNA: TGTGCCAGCAGCGCCTCGGGGGGGCTCGCAGATACGCAGTATTTT

D: -
V: TRBV12-3/TRBV12-4
J: TRBJ2-1
size: many
CDR3: CASSFGTSYEQFF
DNA: TGTGCCAGCAGCTTTGGGACTTCGTATGAGCAGTTCTTC

D: TRBD2
V: TRBV20-1
J: TRBJ2-5
size: -
CDR3: CSAGSSGAQETQYF
DNA: TGCAGTGCGGGTTCTAGCGGAGCCCAAGAGACCCAGTACTTC

D: -
V: TRBV6-1
J: TRBJ1-4
size: -
CDR3: CASSEGRSATNEKLFF
DNA: TGTGCCAGCAGTGAAGGACGGAGTGCAACTAATGAAAAACTGTTTTTT

D: TRBD1
V: TRBV18
J: TRBJ1-5
size: -
CDR3: CASSDRGPIRGWNQPQHF
DNA: TGTGCCAGCTCAGACAGGGGGCCGATTCGTGGTTGGAATCAGCCCCAGCATTTT

D: -
V: TRBV20-1
J: TRBJ1-5
size: few
CDR3: CSAREKQPQHF
DNA: TGCAGTGCTAGAGAGAAACAGCCCCAGCATTTT

D: TRBD1
V: TRBV5-1
J: TRBJ2-1
size: -
CDR3: CASQPGQGAMEQFF
DNA: TGCGCCAGCCAGCCGGGACAGGGTGCAATGGAGCAGTTCTTC

D: TRBD2
V: TRBV20-1
J: TRBJ2-7
size: many
CDR3: CSARRGGYEQYF
DNA: TGCAGTGCTCGCCGGGGGGGCTACGAGCAGTACTTC

D: -
V: TRBV12-3/TRBV12-4
J: TRBJ2-1
size: few
CDR3: CASSFFQRMSYNEQFF
DNA: TGTGCCAGCAGTTTCTTTCAGCGGATGAGCTACAATGAGCAGTTCTTC

D: -
V: TRBV7-9
J: TRBJ2-5
size: -
CDR3: CASSLLGGKTQYF
DNA: TGTGCCAGCAGCTTACTTGGGGGGAAGACCCAGTACTTC

D: -
V: TRBV12-3/TRBV12-4
J: TRBJ2-5
size: -
CDR3: CASSVRGANQETQYF
DNA: TGTGCCAGCAGTGTCCGGGGGGCCAACCAAGAGACCCAGTACTTC

D: -
V: TRBV24-1
J: TRBJ2-1
size: many
CDR3: CATSEPLLASQFF
DNA: TGTGCCACCAGTGAGCCGTTACTAGCCTCGCAGTTCTTC

D: TRBD1
V: TRBV9
J: TRBJ2-3
size: few
CDR3: CASSPRDREATDTQYF
DNA: TGTGCCAGCAGCCCCAGGGACAGGGAAGCAACAGATACGCAGTATTTT

D: -
V: TRBV29-1
J: TRBJ2-1
size: few
CDR3: CSVEGKGSYGNEQFF
DNA: TGCAGCGTTGAGGGGAAAGGGAGCTATGGCAATGAGCAGTTCTTC

D: -
V: TRBV7-2
J: TRBJ2-3
size: many
CDR3: CASSLYTDTQYF
DNA: TGTGCCAGCAGCCTCTACACAGATACGCAGTATTTT

D: -
V: TRBV6-1
J: TRBJ1-5
size: many
CDR3: CASSQRAARRQPQHF
DNA: TGTGCCAGCAGTCAACGGGCAGCGAGGCGTCAGCCCCAGCATTTT

D: -
V: TRBV5-1
J: TRBJ2-2
size: -
CDR3: CASSRGLLTGELFF
DNA: TGCGCCAGCAGCCGGGGCCTTCTGACCGGGGAGCTGTTTTTT

D: -
V: TRBV4-3
J: TRBJ2-4
size: many
CDR3: CASSQGRGPKNIQYF
DNA: TGCGCCAGCAGCCAAGGGCGGGGCCCCAAAAACATTCAGTACTTC

D: TRBD1
V: TRBV12-3/TRBV12-4
J: TRBJ2-6
size: few
CDR3: CASSFYIGPDRVALSGANVLTF
DNA: TGTGCCAGCAGTTTCTATATTGGCCCTGACAGGGTAGCCCTCTCTGGGGCCAACGTCCTGACTTTC

D: TRBD1
V: TRBV10-3
J: TRBJ1-5
size: few
CDR3: CAISYTGQANQPQHF
DNA: TGTGCCATCAGTTACACGGGACAGGCTAATCAGCCCCAGCATTTT

D: -
V: TRBV12-3/TRBV12-4
J: TRBJ2-7
size: many
CDR3: CASSPPDRIYEQYF
DNA: TGTGCCAGCAGTCCTCCCGACAGGATCTACGAGCAGTACTTC

D: -
V: TRBV12-3/TRBV12-4
J: TRBJ2-7
size: few
CDR3: CASGQRRSVYEQYF
DNA: TGTGCCAGCGGACAGCGGCGGAGCGTCTACGAGCAGTACTTC

D: TRBD2
V: TRBV12-3/TRBV12-4
J: TRBJ2-3
size: -
CDR3: CASSSRGGSTDTQYF
DNA: TGTGCCAGCAGTTCGCGGGGGGGCAGCACAGATACGCAGTATTTT

D: TRBD1
V: TRBV7-3
J: TRBJ2-1
size: few
CDR3: CASSQDMTGLSSYNEQFF
DNA: TGTGCCAGCAGCCAGGATATGACAGGGCTCAGCTCCTACAATGAGCAGTTCTTC

D: -
V: TRBV4-2
J: TRBJ2-3
size: -
CDR3: CASSQWGPSTDTQYF
DNA: TGTGCCAGCAGCCAATGGGGGCCTAGCACAGATACGCAGTATTTT

D: TRBD1
V: TRBV29-1
J: TRBJ1-2
size: many
CDR3: CSVPYQDREDGYTF
DNA: TGCAGCGTTCCCTACCAGGACAGGGAGGACGGCTACACCTTC

D: -
V: TRBV25-1
J: TRBJ2-5
size: -
CDR3: CASSDYPETQYF
DNA: TGTGCCAGCAGTGACTACCCAGAGACCCAGTACTTC

D: -
V: TRBV12-3/TRBV12-4
J: TRBJ2-7
size: -
CDR3: CASSPPSAGPYEQYF
DNA: TGTGCCAGCAGTCCACCGTCCGCAGGTCCCTACGAGCAGTACTTC

D: -
V: TRBV20-1
J: TRBJ1-2
size: few
CDR3: CESRRGDYGYTF
DNA: TGCGAAAGTCGACGGGGCGACTATGGCTACACCTTC